This T cell receptor (beta chain) stems from a study of T cells in Graves' hyperthyroidism and ophthalmopathy. Uncontrolled infection, other autoimmune disease, pregnancy or lactation barred patients from enrollment. Study findings and constraints: In the analysis, a 13 V-J model separated ophthalmopathy from stable hyperthyroidism.

Using RNA transcripts as the source, TCR beta CDR3 regions were amplified. A first-round RT-PCR of the TCR CDR3 used the HTBI primer set. From the multiplex PCR reads, TCRdb called clonotypes with MiXCR, one entry per CDR3 protein. Of 94,000 or so distinct CDR3 sequences in the sample, about 51% are singletons; the top ten hold around 30%. The germline gives CDR1 SNHLY, CDR2 FYNNEI. The CDR3 is made up of 14 amino acids. Trimming pared 8 bases from V and 8 bases from J, leaving 18 bases between. About this clonotype itself: Its antigen is undetermined.

The gene calls are TRBV2 and TRBJ1-4; D unclear. Sequencing was done on a sample of blood. The sequence came from a woman between 40 and 50 years old with Graves' hyperthyroidism. For the CDR3, the DNA is TGTGCCAGCGGGCACGCGGGGATCGGGGAAAAACTGTTTTTT. It yields the protein CASGHAGIGEKLFF.